This TCR beta chain was found in a study of T cells in Graves' hyperthyroidism and ophthalmopathy. Whole-study findings and limits: Most expanded thyroid clonotypes above 0.001 also appeared in blood.

Sampled blood dates from first hyperthyroidism diagnosis, and it precedes any ophthalmopathy symptoms. PBMCs stemmed from 10 ml fresh peripheral blood. TCR beta CDR3 region amplification was performed from RNA transcripts. First-round RT-PCR with HTBI primers amplified the TCR CDR3 region. Via MiXCR, TCRdb re-called the multiplex PCR reads, giving one row per CDR3 protein. The sample carries under 350,000 distinct CDR3 sequences, less than 30% recorded once. This clonotype was counted at least ten times. Its antigen remains unknown. This TCR was sampled from a man aged 40-55 years with Graves' hyperthyroidism that later progressed to Graves' ophthalmopathy. The sequenced material came from blood.

The CDR3 nucleotides read TGTGCCAGCGGCCCCTTGACAGCTACCGGGGAGCTGTTTTTT. This translates into CASGPLTATGELFF. The rearrangement links TRBV12-3 or TRBV12-4 to TRBJ2-2, with D tentatively TRBD1 (5 bases). CDR3 length equals 14 residues. V shed 8 bases and J shed 5 bases, with 15 bases lying between them.